These 26 T cell receptor beta chains originate from one sample sequenced in a study of response to subunit inactivated influenza vaccine. TCRdb recomputed calls from the RT-PCR reads with MiXCR, one row per CDR3 protein. The table lists more than 600,000 distinct CDR3 sequences, about 18% of them singletons. Here the sequenced sample was PBMCs from blood, taken 5 days after vaccination. These receptors originate from a man aged 50-60 years who received an inactivated influenza vaccine.

This clonotype was seen a handful of times. The V and J genes are TRBV28 and TRBJ2-1; the D is unclear. The length of the CDR3 is 14 residues. Germline V lookup: CDR1 MDHEN, CDR2 SYDVKM. The germline V and J ends were trimmed by 7 bases and 4 bases, with 14 bases remaining between them. CDR3 residues: CASKRGPAYNEQFF. The CDR3 DNA follows: TGTGCCAGCAAACGTGGTCCAGCTTACAATGAGCAGTTCTTC. Variable domain in full (rest from reference TRBV28 and TRBJ2-1): DVKVTQSSRYLVKRTGEKVFLECVQDMDHENMFWYRQDPGLGLRLIYFSYDVKMKEKGDIPEGYSVSREKKERFSLILESASTNQTSMYLCASKRGPAYNEQFFGPGTRLTVL.

The rearrangement links TRBV9 to TRBJ2-7, with D maybe TRBD1 (6 bases). The CDR3 spans 15 residues. From germline, CDR1 is SGDLS and CDR2 YYNGEE. The germline V and J ends were trimmed by 0 bases and 3 bases, with 13 bases remaining between them. The CDR3 spells CASSVGTGSNYEQYF. As DNA, the CDR3 is TGTGCCAGCAGCGTAGGTACAGGGTCCAACTACGAGCAGTACTTC.

The chain links TRBV6-1 to TRBJ1-2, with 7 nucleotides matching TRBD1. The junction had 12 bases not matched to a gene; V was cut back by 4 bases and J by 4 bases. The CDR3 covers 16 residues. Germline V gives CDR1 MNHNS, CDR2 SASEGT. The CDR3 reads CASSGWVPGQSYGYTF. The DNA for the CDR3 is TGTGCCAGCAGTGGATGGGTCCCGGGACAGAGCTATGGCTACACCTTC.

This clonotype has ten or more counts. The V call is TRBV5-1, the J call TRBJ1-1, with D maybe TRBD1 (5 bases). Germline V gives CDR1 SGHRS, CDR2 YFSETQ. V was trimmed by 4 bases and J by 6 bases, leaving 13 bases between them. This CDR3 is 13 amino acids long. The CDR3 DNA is TGCGCCAGCAGCCCGAATGACAGAGCTGAAGCTTTCTTT. Its translation is CASSPNDRAEAFF.

This clonotype occurred many times. The chain employs TRBV20-1 and TRBJ1-6, with a weak D call TRBD1 (6 bases). Trimming removed 6 bases at V and 9 bases at J, with 21 bases between. Germline assignment: CDR1 DFQATT and CDR2 SNEGSKA (reference sequence). This CDR3 is built from 15 residues. The CDR3 sequence is CSANNRDAWVSPLHF. DNA of the CDR3: TGCAGTGCAAACAACAGGGATGCGTGGGTTTCACCCCTCCACTTT.

This clonotype appeared a few times. The chain is built from TRBV24-1 and TRBJ2-1; 9 bases map to TRBD1. Germline assignment: CDR1 KGHDR and CDR2 SFDVKD. This CDR3 is built from 15 residues. Losses at the gene ends were 4 bases for V and 8 bases for J; bases not matched to a gene: 8. The CDR3 is CATSEEGTGRDEQFF. CDR3 DNA sequence: TGTGCCACCAGTGAAGAAGGGACAGGGCGCGATGAGCAGTTCTTC.

This clonotype was seen more than once but under ten times. V and J are TRBV5-1 and TRBJ1-1; D is unclear. Per the germline V gene, CDR1 is SGHRS and CDR2 is YFSETQ. CDR3 length equals 14 residues. V shed 0 bases and J shed 0 bases, with 6 bases lying between them. In nucleotides, the CDR3 is TGCGCCAGCAGCTTGGCAACCCTGAACACTGAAGCTTTCTTT. Translating gives CASSLATLNTEAFF.

The rearrangement joins TRBV20-1 to TRBJ1-2; no firm D call. Trimming took off 5 bases at V and 2 bases at J, with 21 bases between the two ends. Germline CDR1 is DFQATT and CDR2 is SNEGSKA (reference sequence). This CDR3 is 16 amino acids long. The CDR3 reads CSAPSGPLGFNYGYTF. The CDR3 DNA sequence: TGCAGTGCTCCATCCGGGCCGCTGGGTTTCAACTATGGCTACACCTTC.

This clonotype has only a few counts. This chain uses TRBV4-1 with TRBJ2-7, with TRBD1 identical over 9 bases. Germline lookup yields CDR1 MGHRA and CDR2 YSYEKL. The CDR3 totals 16 residues. Trimming at V came to 0 bases and at J to 0 bases, leaving 3 bases not matched to a gene. The CDR3 coding sequence is TGCGCCAGCAGCCAAGAAGTGACAGGGGGCTCCTACGAGCAGTACTTC. Protein: CASSQEVTGGSYEQYF.

This clonotype was counted a few times. The chain links TRBV28 to TRBJ2-7; no clear D. V shed 7 bases and J shed 0 bases, with 10 bases lying between them. The germline gives CDR1 MDHEN, CDR2 SYDVKM. The CDR3 has 13 amino acids. CDR3: CASTDWSSYEQYF. The CDR3 nucleotides are TGTGCCAGCACTGACTGGAGCTCCTACGAGCAGTACTTC.

This clonotype was detected ten times or more. The chain couples TRBV10-3 to TRBJ2-2, with D possibly being TRBD2 (6 bases). The CDR3 length is 15 residues. Germline V gene lookup returns CDR1 ENHRY and CDR2 SYGVKD. V lost 2 bases, J lost 1 base, and 8 bases lay in between. The CDR3 DNA is TGTGCCATCAGTGAGCCGGGACTGAACACCGGGGAGCTGTTTTTT. Protein sequence: CAISEPGLNTGELFF.

This clonotype was recorded many times. Here the CDR3 DNA reads TGCAGCGTTGGAGAAACCTACAATGAGCAGTTCTTC. The encoded protein is CSVGETYNEQFF. This rearrangement joins TRBV29-1 to TRBJ2-1; D remains unclear. V lost 4 bases to trimming and J lost 2 bases, with 6 bases between them. This CDR3 has 12 amino acids. CDR1 is SQVTM and CDR2 is ANQGSEA in the germline V gene.

V gene TRBV27 combines with J gene TRBJ2-1, with 14 bases that match TRBD2. V lost 5 bases to trimming and J lost 4 bases; unmatched junction nucleotides: 7. Per germline, CDR1 MNHEY and CDR2 SMNVEV (reference sequence). The CDR3 sequence is 17 residues long. CDR3 sequence: CASSPRLAGGIYNEQFF. DNA for the CDR3: TGTGCCAGCAGTCCCCGACTAGCGGGGGGGATATACAATGAGCAGTTCTTC.

This clonotype was observed a few times. In DNA form, the CDR3 reads TGCAGCGTCGCCGGACAGGGTATTGGCCAAGAGACCCAGTACTTC. It encodes CSVAGQGIGQETQYF. The chain uses TRBV29-1 and TRBJ2-5; 8 positions match TRBD1. This CDR3 comprises 15 residues. CDR1 SQVTM and CDR2 ANQGSEA come from the germline V gene. V gave up 6 bases and J gave up 1 base; unmatched junction bases: 10. The full variable domain, its missing parts supplied by reference TRBV29-1 and TRBJ2-5, is SAVISQKPSRDICQRGTSLTIQCQVDSQVTMMFWYRQQPGQSLTLIATANQGSEATYESGFVIDKFPISRPNLTFSTLTVSNMSPEDSSIYLCSVAGQGIGQETQYFGPGTRLLVL.

In DNA, the CDR3 is TGTGCCTGGAGTGAGGGCGTCGGACCCGTGGGCGTCAATGAGCAGTTCTTC. Translated, it gives CAWSEGVGPVGVNEQFF. This chain connects TRBV30 to TRBJ2-1, with D unclear. The CDR3 spans 17 residues. The germline gives CDR1 GTSNPN, CDR2 SVGIG (reference sequence). Trimming stripped 1 base from V and 6 bases from J, with 22 bases between.

The rearrangement uses TRBV20-1 and TRBJ1-1; possible D gene TRBD1, 5 bases. Trimming took 3 bases from V and 7 from J, leaving 12 bases between them. This CDR3 spans 12 amino acids. Germline V CDR1 and CDR2: DFQATT, SNEGSKA (reference sequence). The CDR3 loop reads CSASGTVHEAFF. The CDR3 region has the DNA TGCAGTGCTAGTGGGACGGTACATGAAGCTTTCTTT.

This chain links TRBV7-2 with TRBJ2-3; 14 bases are a match to TRBD2. V gave up 6 bases and J gave up 7 bases; unmatched junction bases: 6. CDR3 size: 15 residues. CDR1 is SGHTA, CDR2 FQGNSA, per germline. CDR3 protein: CASRKGLAGGHTQYF. The CDR3 DNA sequence: TGTGCCAGCAGAAAAGGACTAGCGGGAGGCCATACGCAGTATTTT.

The rearrangement joins TRBV29-1 to TRBJ2-3; no definite D call. Germline assignment: CDR1 SQVTM and CDR2 ANQGSEA. V lost 3 bases and J 5 bases, leaving 9 bases between the germline ends. CDR3 length: 12 amino acids. The CDR3 DNA is TGCAGCGTTGATTACGGCAGAGATACGCAGTATTTT. Amino acid sequence: CSVDYGRDTQYF.

V is TRBV7-8 and J is TRBJ2-1; 7 nucleotides line up with TRBD2. Germline-derived CDR1 and CDR2 are SGHVS and FQNEAQ. This CDR3 spans 16 amino acids. V dropped 1 base and J dropped 0; count of bases not matched to a gene: 3. This CDR3 reads CASSLGGGFSYNEQFF. Here the CDR3 DNA reads TGTGCCAGCAGCTTAGGGGGGGGGTTCTCCTACAATGAGCAGTTCTTC.

This clonotype was recorded a few times. V is TRBV28 and J is TRBJ2-1; the match to TRBD2 covers 7 bases. There are 15 residues in the CDR3. The ends lost 3 bases at V and 3 bases at J; junction bases unmatched: 5. Germline V gene lookup returns CDR1 MDHEN and CDR2 SYDVKM. CDR3: CASSFRRTSYNEQFF. The CDR3 DNA is TGTGCCAGCAGTTTCCGTAGGACTAGCTACAATGAGCAGTTCTTC.

The chain recombines TRBV7-9 with TRBJ2-2; TRBD1 matches at 8 bases. CDR1 is SEHNR and CDR2 is FQNEAQ in the germline V gene (reference sequence). The V segment lost 6 bases and the J segment 6 bases; nucleotides outside the gene matches: 12. The CDR3 consists of 16 residues. CDR3 sequence reads: CASRPGQGREAGELFF. CDR3 nucleotide sequence: TGTGCCAGCAGACCTGGACAGGGAAGAGAGGCCGGGGAGCTGTTTTTT.

The rearrangement joins TRBV11-2 to TRBJ2-1; TRBD2 aligns across 8 bases. Germline-derived CDR1 and CDR2 are SGHAT and FQNNGV. V was pared by 3 bases and J by 9 bases, with 4 bases of the junction left unmatched. This CDR3 has 13 amino acids. The CDR3 DNA is TGTGCCAGCAGCTTTAGCGGGATAATTGAGCAGTTCTTC. Protein: CASSFSGIIEQFF.

This clonotype was recorded a few times. The CDR3 DNA is TGTGCCAGCAGTTACTCGGCTAGCGGGGACAATGAGCAGTTCTTC. Translation gives CASSYSASGDNEQFF. The V gene is TRBV6-5, the J gene TRBJ2-1; 9 bases fit TRBD2. Losses at the gene ends were 0 bases for V and 5 bases for J; bases not matched to a gene: 2. Germline values: CDR1 MNHEY, CDR2 SVGAGI. This CDR3 comprises 15 residues.

This clonotype was observed at least ten times. This chain uses TRBV29-1 with TRBJ2-7; the D is unclear. The germline CDR1 and CDR2 sequences are SQVTM and ANQGSEA. The CDR3 totals 14 residues. The germline V and J ends were trimmed by 5 bases and 3 bases, with 17 bases remaining between them. CDR3 DNA: TGCAGCGTTTCAGTCACCCGGTCGAGCTACGAGCAGTACTTC. Translating gives CSVSVTRSSYEQYF.

J is TRBJ2-3 and V is TRBV5-1; 9 bases agree with TRBD1. After removal of 5 bases from V and 3 bases from J, the junction contained 16 bases not matched to a gene. The CDR3 has 18 amino acids. Germline V lookup: CDR1 SGHRS, CDR2 YFSETQ. The CDR3 DNA reads TGCGCCAGCAGTCGAGAACCGGGACAGGGTATCGCAACAGATACGCAGTATTTT. Residues: CASSREPGQGIATDTQYF. The whole variable domain, filled in from reference TRBV5-1 and TRBJ2-3, reads KAGVTQTPRYLIKTRGQQVTLSCSPISGHRSVSWYQQTPGQGLQFLFEYFSETQRNKGNFPGRFSGRQFSNSRSEMNVSTLELGDSALYLCASSREPGQGIATDTQYFGPGTRLTVL.

The chain joins TRBV12-3 or TRBV12-4 to TRBJ1-4; D gene unclear. The V gene lost 2 bases and the J gene lost 4 bases, with 8 bases spanning the gap. The CDR3 is 14 residues long. The CDR3 here is CASSLKGYNEKLFF. DNA of the CDR3: TGTGCCAGCAGTTTAAAGGGCTATAATGAAAAACTGTTTTTT.